The 32 T cell receptor beta chains given below trace back to one sample, sequenced in a study of shared clonotypes between healthy human individuals (TCRdb year 2020). Libraries were built with the immunoSEQ multiplex PCR assay. TCRdb holds this immuneACCESS table with in-frame rearrangements only. Some clones are missing; in checked studies, unresolved V genes explain under half, and the rest has no known cause. This sample lists 950,000 to 1,100,000 clones; about 77% were detected once. Nearly 1.5% of the sample comes from the top ten. The sequenced sample consisted of memory CD4+ T cells sorted from blood. The cell subset or site label, read with the paper, signifies: CD45RA-negative fraction. The receptors originated from a man younger than 30 in good health.

CDR3 in amino acids: CASSQVWWGVNEQFF. DNA of the CDR3: TGCGCCAGCAGCCAAGTCTGGTGGGGGGTCAATGAGCAGTTCTTC. This rearrangement joins TRBV4-1 to TRBJ2-1, with D maybe TRBD2 (6 bases). CDR3 length equals 15 residues. V lost 1 base, J lost 6 bases, and 13 bases lay in between. Per germline, CDR1 MGHRA and CDR2 YSYEKL.

The J gene is TRBJ2-5, the V gene TRBV2; D gene unclear. Germline CDR1 SNHLY, CDR2 FYNNEI. The V end lost 2 bases, the J end lost 0 bases, and 4 bases lay between the germline ends. The CDR3 has 13 amino acids. The CDR3 DNA is TGTGCCAGCAGTGAATGGTACCAAGAGACCCAGTACTTC. Protein: CASSEWYQETQYF.

V gene TRBV28 combines with J gene TRBJ1-1; no firm D call. The CDR3 is made up of 14 amino acids. V was shortened by 2 bases and J by 6 bases, with 13 bases between the two germline ends. CDR1 is MDHEN and CDR2 is SYDVKM in the germline V gene. DNA for the CDR3: TGTGCCAGCAGTTTAAGTGGGGAAATGGCTGAAGCTTTCTTT. As protein: CASSLSGEMAEAFF.

This clone was found a few times. V is TRBV7-8 and J is TRBJ2-7; D is unclear. CDR1 is SGHVS and CDR2 is FQNEAQ in the germline V gene. V lost 3 bases to trimming and J lost 0 bases, with 12 bases between them. The CDR3 contains 15 residues. For the CDR3, the DNA is TGTGCCAGCAGCTTGGTTCTCTCGAGCTCCTACGAGCAGTACTTC. This codes for CASSLVLSSSYEQYF.

The chain carries TRBV27 and TRBJ1-6, with D possibly TRBD1 on 5 matching bases. V was cut by 3 bases and J by 5 bases, with 8 bases left in between. The CDR3 has 14 amino acids. The germline V gene encodes CDR1 MNHEY and CDR2 SMNVEV (reference sequence). CDR3 nucleotides: TGTGCCAGCAGTTTGGAGACAGATAATTCACCCCTCCACTTT. Translating it yields CASSLETDNSPLHF.

This rearrangement joins TRBV10-3 to TRBJ2-5; D possibly corresponds to TRBD1 (5 bases). V was trimmed by 0 bases and J by 2 bases, leaving 7 bases between them. Germline V gene sequence: CDR1 ENHRY, CDR2 SYGVKD. The CDR3 consists of 14 residues. In DNA form, the CDR3 reads TGTGCCATCAGTGAGTCGGCAGGGCAAGAGACCCAGTACTTC. Its protein product is CAISESAGQETQYF.

V and J are TRBV7-2 and TRBJ2-5; 7 bases are shared with TRBD2. The CDR3 extends over 18 amino acids. Trimming at V came to 3 bases and at J to 7 bases, leaving 20 bases not matched to a gene. Germline CDR1 is SGHTA and CDR2 is FQGNSA. The CDR3 is CASSFNALRGGVSGTQYF. The CDR3 region has the DNA TGTGCCAGCAGCTTTAATGCCCTTCGGGGAGGGGTTAGTGGGACCCAGTACTTC.

The chain recombines TRBV2 with TRBJ2-7, with D perhaps matching TRBD2 (7 bases). Trimming left V 7 bases short and J 5 bases short, with 12 bases between. CDR1 is SNHLY, CDR2 FYNNEI, per germline. The CDR3 length is 12 residues. The DNA for the CDR3 is TGTGCCAGCACAGGGGCGGGGGACGAGCAGTACTTC. Encoded protein: CASTGAGDEQYF.

Note on this clone: Other DNA variants within this sample encode the same CDR3. V gene TRBV11-3 combines with J gene TRBJ2-3; no firm D call. Trimming took off 5 bases at V and 3 bases at J, with 12 bases between the two ends. The CDR3 loop spans 14 amino acids. From germline, CDR1 is SGHNT and CDR2 YENEEA. The CDR3 DNA is TGTGCCAGCAGCCCCCGGGCGTCGACAGATACGCAGTATTTT. Amino acids: CASSPRASTDTQYF. The full variable domain, in which reference TRBV11-3 and TRBJ2-3 provide the parts outside the CDR3, is EAGVVQSPRYKIIEKKQPVAFWCNPISGHNTLYWYLQNLGQGPELLIRYENEEAVDDSQLPKDRFSAERLKGVDSTLKIQPAELGDSAVYLCASSPRASTDTQYFGPGTRLTVL.

CDR3 amino acids: CASSMTGWNSPLHF. CDR3 coding DNA: TGTGCCAGTAGTATGACAGGGTGGAATTCACCCCTCCACTTT. The gene calls are TRBV19 and TRBJ1-6; 7 positions match TRBD1. In germline, CDR1 is LNHDA, CDR2 SQIVND (reference sequence). CDR3 size: 14 residues. Trimming took 3 bases from V and 7 from J; bases not matched to a gene: 3.

The chain joins TRBV6-1 to TRBJ1-6; D unclear. The CDR3 is made up of 14 amino acids. Trimming pared 3 bases from V and 9 bases from J, leaving 12 bases between. CDR1 MNHNS and CDR2 SASEGT come from the germline V gene. CDR3 sequence: CASSDVVGRSPLHF. The DNA of the CDR3 is TGTGCCAGCAGTGACGTCGTAGGGCGTTCACCCCTCCACTTT.

V usage is TRBV7-8 and J usage is TRBJ1-3, with no clear D. Germline V lookup: CDR1 SGHVS, CDR2 FQNEAQ. This CDR3 comprises 14 residues. The V and J ends lost 5 bases and 0 bases respectively, with 8 bases between them. Here the CDR3 DNA reads TGTGCCAGCAGCCAATCGGACTCTGGAAACACCATATATTTT. This translates into CASSQSDSGNTIYF.

This clone occurred once. The V gene is TRBV5-4, the J gene TRBJ2-6, with 7 bases fitting TRBD1. The V and J ends lost 2 bases and 2 bases, in that order; junction bases with no gene match: 4. CDR3 length equals 16 residues. The V gene's germline CDR1 is SGHNT and CDR2 YYREEE (reference sequence). CDR3 DNA sequence: TGTGCCAGCAGCTTACCGACAGGGACTGGGGCCAACGTCCTGACTTTC. Its translation is CASSLPTGTGANVLTF.

This clone was seen once. At one of its ends the junction is not consistent with the germline gene, which may arise from a read error. This sequence joins TRBV7-7 and TRBJ2-3; D not resolved. This CDR3 is 17 amino acids long. In germline, CDR1 is SSHAT, CDR2 FNYEAQ (reference sequence). CDR3 DNA: TGTGCTAGCAGCTTATTGACAACTCAAAGGGGCACAGATACGCAGTATTTT. Amino acid sequence: CASSLLTTQRGTDTQYF. Supplemented by reference TRBV7-7 and TRBJ2-3, the full variable domain reads GAGVSQSPRYKVTKRGQDVTLRCDPISSHATLYWYQQALGQGPEFLTYFNYEAQPDKSGLPSDRFSAERPEGSISTLTIQRTEQRDSAMYRCASSLLTTQRGTDTQYFGPGTRLTVL.

V is TRBV6-1 and J is TRBJ1-2; D is undetermined. V gave up 3 bases and J gave up 5 bases, with 10 bases separating them. CDR1 and CDR2 (germline): MNHNS, SASEGT. This CDR3 is 13 amino acids long. The CDR3 nucleotides are TGTGCCAGCAGTGACCCGCCCCTTTATGGCTACACCTTC. Protein: CASSDPPLYGYTF.

This clone was picked up a small number of times. The chain links TRBV6-1 to TRBJ2-2, with 10 bases aligning to TRBD1. J gave up 5 bases and V 2 bases, and 5 bases lay outside the gene matches. The CDR3 has 16 residues. Germline V gives CDR1 MNHNS, CDR2 SASEGT. The DNA for the CDR3 is TGTGCCAGCAGTGAACCGGGACAGGGGAAGACCGGGGAGCTGTTTTTT. The encoded protein is CASSEPGQGKTGELFF.

This chain links TRBV7-8 with TRBJ2-4; 9 nucleotides match TRBD1. The J segment lost 2 bases and the V segment lost 1 base, leaving 3 bases of the junction unmatched. The CDR3 spans 16 residues. CDR1 and CDR2 (germline): SGHVS, FQNEAQ. The CDR3: CASSLGTGVTKNIQYF. The CDR3 DNA is TGTGCCAGCAGCTTAGGGACAGGGGTAACCAAAAACATTCAGTACTTC.

The rearrangement links TRBV27 to TRBJ2-7; 10 nucleotides match TRBD1. The V gene's germline CDR1 is MNHEY and CDR2 SMNVEV (reference sequence). The V segment lost 5 bases and the J segment 5 bases; nucleotides outside the gene matches: 6. The CDR3 spans 14 residues. CDR3 bases: TGTGCCAGCAGTGACGGGGGGACAGGGGACGAGCAGTACTTC. The encoded protein is CASSDGGTGDEQYF.

The V and J genes are TRBV5-4 and TRBJ2-7; D is undetermined. In germline, CDR1 is SGHNT, CDR2 YYREEE (reference sequence). The V and J ends lost 0 bases and 5 bases respectively, with 12 bases between them. The CDR3 runs 14 residues. CDR3 sequence (DNA): TGTGCCAGCAGCTTGGACCCCATATTGGACGAGCAGTACTTC. Encoded protein: CASSLDPILDEQYF.

The chain employs TRBV2 and TRBJ2-3, with D unclear. Trimming removed 8 bases at V and 2 bases at J, with 11 bases between. Per the germline V gene, CDR1 is SNHLY and CDR2 is FYNNEI. CDR3 length: 13 residues. The CDR3 region is CASESRPTDTQYF. CDR3 coding DNA: TGTGCCAGCGAATCTAGACCCACAGATACGCAGTATTTT.

This chain joins TRBV5-5 and TRBJ1-6; TRBD1 agrees at 7 bases. This CDR3 comprises 15 residues. Germline V gene lookup returns CDR1 SGHKS and CDR2 YYEKEE (reference sequence). V lost 4 bases, J lost 10 bases, and 11 bases stayed unmatched. The CDR3 is CASSLPPTGPSPLHF. The DNA for the CDR3 is TGTGCCAGCAGCCTCCCGCCGACAGGGCCCTCACCCCTCCACTTT.

V usage is TRBV20-1 and J usage is TRBJ1-4; no clear D gene. Germline V gene lookup returns CDR1 DFQATT and CDR2 SNEGSKA (reference sequence). Trimming took 8 bases from V and 7 from J, leaving 11 bases between them. The CDR3 length is 11 residues. CDR3 protein: CSSFRGEKLFF. The CDR3 DNA sequence: TGCAGTTCCTTTAGAGGTGAAAAACTGTTTTTT.

This clone has just a few counts. This chain connects TRBV7-2 to TRBJ2-1, with TRBD2 matching 7 bases. The CDR3 runs 15 residues. Germline V lookup: CDR1 SGHTA, CDR2 FQGNSA. Unmatched junction bases numbered 13, after V lost 5 bases and J lost 9 bases. CDR3 region: CASSPRQREGGEQFF. The DNA of the CDR3 is TGTGCCAGCAGCCCCCGGCAGCGGGAAGGCGGTGAGCAGTTCTTC.

The rearrangement joins TRBV28 to TRBJ2-7, with TRBD2 as a possible D gene (5 bases). Germline CDR1 and CDR2: MDHEN and SYDVKM. V lost 6 bases to trimming and J lost 5 bases, with 8 bases between them. The CDR3 spans 11 residues. The CDR3, as DNA: TGTGCCAGCAGCTCGGGGAACGAGCAGTACTTC. Translation gives CASSSGNEQYF.

The chain links TRBV9 to TRBJ2-1, with D perhaps matching TRBD1 or TRBD2 (5 bases each). Germline CDR1 and CDR2: SGDLS and YYNGEE. The CDR3 runs to 14 residues. The V end lost 4 bases, the J end lost 9 bases, and 17 bases lay between the germline ends. The CDR3 region has the DNA TGTGCCAGCAGCTCAAGATGGGAGAGGGGTGAGCAGTTCTTC. Translation gives CASSSRWERGEQFF.

The CDR3 protein is CASSSGLRSYNEQFF. CDR3 coding DNA: TGTGCCAGCAGCTCGGGACTTCGCTCCTACAATGAGCAGTTCTTC. This rearrangement joins TRBV9 to TRBJ2-1, with D perhaps matching TRBD2 (6 bases). Trimming took 4 bases from V and 0 from J, leaving 11 bases between them. CDR1 is SGDLS, CDR2 YYNGEE, per germline. The CDR3 consists of 15 residues.

The V call is TRBV10-1, the J call TRBJ2-1; tentative D call: TRBD1 (6 bases). Germline values: CDR1 WNHNN, CDR2 SYGVQD (reference sequence). The CDR3 is 12 amino acids. Trimming removed 5 bases at V and 9 bases at J, with 11 bases between. The CDR3 DNA follows: TGCGCCAGCAGTCCACAGGGTGGTGAGCAGTTCTTC. Its protein product is CASSPQGGEQFF.

The gene calls are TRBV2 and TRBJ2-3; D is unresolved. The CDR3 totals 12 residues. V lost 8 bases, J lost 1 base, and 7 bases lay in between. CDR1 is SNHLY and CDR2 is FYNNEI in the germline V gene. CDR3 amino acids: CASGLGTDTQYF. The CDR3 bases are TGTGCCAGCGGGCTAGGCACAGATACGCAGTATTTT.

This rearrangement joins TRBV27 to TRBJ2-7, with 7 bases fitting TRBD2. Trimming cost V 6 bases and J 5 bases; bases outside gene matches: 16. CDR1 MNHEY and CDR2 SMNVEV come from the germline V gene (reference sequence). The CDR3 length is 16 residues. In DNA form, the CDR3 reads TGTGCCAGCAGCAAAACCCGGGGGGAGGGGCCCCACGAGCAGTACTTC. It encodes CASSKTRGEGPHEQYF.

The gene calls are TRBV5-1 and TRBJ2-6; D is ambiguous. Trimming cost V 6 bases and J 0 bases, with 7 bases left between them. Germline V CDR1 and CDR2: SGHRS, YFSETQ. The CDR3 is made up of 14 amino acids. CDR3 DNA sequence: TGCGCCAGCATGGTCTCCTCTGGGGCCAACGTCCTGACTTTC. Translating it yields CASMVSSGANVLTF.

V and J are TRBV9 and TRBJ2-1, with D unresolved. The V gene's germline CDR1 is SGDLS and CDR2 YYNGEE. This CDR3 comprises 13 residues. V shed 0 bases and J shed 7 bases, with 8 bases lying between them. Here the CDR3 DNA reads TGTGCCAGCAGCGTAGTTTTGGGGAATGAGCAGTTCTTC. This gives the protein CASSVVLGNEQFF.

This chain links TRBV28 with TRBJ1-2, with 9 bases matching TRBD1. Germline V CDR1 and CDR2: MDHEN, SYDVKM. Trimming at V came to 6 bases and at J to 5 bases, leaving 4 bases not matched to a gene. The CDR3 is made up of 13 amino acids. The CDR3 DNA reads TGTGCCAGCAGCCCCGACAGGGGGTATGGCTACACCTTC. This sequence encodes CASSPDRGYGYTF.